The present entry profiles one T cell receptor beta chain with its context. Clones were sequenced by immunoSEQ multiplex PCR, and TCRdb holds only the in-frame ones, with some missing. The sample includes more than 100,000 clones, around 84% of them seen just once. The CDR3 runs 14 residues. Germline loops: CDR1 MDHEN, CDR2 SYDVKM. The germline V and J ends were trimmed by 0 bases and 4 bases, with 7 bases remaining between them. The entry originates in a study of blood T cell repertoires in COVID-19. The source of this sequence is a man aged 40-49 years with acute COVID-19. Material for sequencing was PBMCs or T cells enriched from blood (not recorded which). The rearrangement joins TRBV28 to TRBJ1-3, with D maybe TRBD1 (5 bases). In DNA, the CDR3 is TGTGCCAGCAGTTTATGGGGGGGAGGAAACACCATATATTTT. This codes for CASSLWGGGNTIYF. The full variable domain, its missing parts supplied by reference TRBV28 and TRBJ1-3, is DVKVTQSSRYLVKRTGEKVFLECVQDMDHENMFWYRQDPGLGLRLIYFSYDVKMKEKGDIPEGYSVSREKKERFSLILESASTNQTSMYLCASSLWGGGNTIYFGEGSWLTVV.